Listed below are T cell receptor beta chains from one sample, sequenced in a study of tumor and adjacent non-tumor tissue in lung cancer. TCRdb independently ran MiXCR on the multiplex PCR reads; one entry per CDR3 protein. The data hold some 200,000 distinct CDR3 sequences, with less than 80% observed a single time. The sequenced sample was lung tumor tissue. The receptors come from a man in his 60s with non-small cell lung cancer. Both conserved end residues are part of each CDR3. A D gene is named only where the DNA matches it firmly. Some rows mark clone size as missing; the rest say once, few, many or name a class of expanded clone.

abundance,j_gene,v_gene,len,d_gene,CDR3nt,CDR3aa
many,TRBJ1-6,TRBV30,15,.,TGTGCCTGGAGATGGGGCGGAACGAATAATTCACCCCTCCACTTT,CAWRWGGTNNSPLHF
.,TRBJ1-2,TRBV7-9,14,.,TGTGCCAGCAGCCACCCATACAGAGGCTATGGCTACACCTTC,CASSHPYRGYGYTF
.,TRBJ2-3,TRBV5-4,13,.,TGTGCCAGCAGCTTGTCTCGGCACAATACGCAGTATTTT,CASSLSRHNTQYF
.,TRBJ2-7,TRBV20-1,15,.,TGCAGTACTAGTGGGGGCGGGACCGTCTCCTACGAGCAGTACTTC,CSTSGGGTVSYEQYF
once,TRBJ2-1,TRBV11-2,14,.,TGTGCCAGCAGCCCGGTGGGCTCCTACAATGAGCAGTTCTTC,CASSPVGSYNEQFF
.,TRBJ1-1,TRBV28,14,.,TGTGCCGGCAGTCCCAGGGGAGGGAACACTGAAGCTTTCTTT,CAGSPRGGNTEAFF
few,TRBJ2-1,TRBV4-2,16,TRBD2,TGTGCCAGCGGCCAAGAGACTAGCGGGAGGGGTAATGAGCAGTTCTTC,CASGQETSGRGNEQFF
.,TRBJ1-2,TRBV30,13,.,TGTGCCTGGAGCTTCGGGGGCGGCGGAGGCTACACCTTC,CAWSFGGGGGYTF
.,TRBJ2-3,TRBV12-5,17,.,TGTGCTAGTGGCCCTAGCTGGAGGGTATTTAGCACAGATACGCAGTATTTT,CASGPSWRVFSTDTQYF
.,TRBJ2-7,TRBV6-5,15,.,TGTGCTAGCGGCAATGGGGAAGTCACTCGCTACGAGCAGTATTTC,CASGNGEVTRYEQYF
few,TRBJ1-2,TRBV30,14,TRBD1,TGTGCCTGGGTGGACAGGGAGATCGACTATGGCTACACCTTC,CAWVDREIDYGYTF
few,TRBJ2-3,TRBV7-9,13,.,TGTGCCAGCAGCTTGGGACTTTCAGATACGCAGTATTTT,CASSLGLSDTQYF
.,TRBJ2-6,TRBV6-1,16,.,TGTGCCAGCAATGAAACCGATAGCTCTGGGGTCAACGTCCTGACTTTC,CASNETDSSGVNVLTF
.,TRBJ2-7,TRBV11-3,11,.,TGTGCCAGCAGCACCACCTTCGAACAGTACTTC,CASSTTFEQYF
.,TRBJ2-7,TRBV6-2/TRBV6-3,15,TRBD1,TGTGCCAGCACCCACCACGGACAGGGAGTCTACGAGCTGTACTTC,CASTHHGQGVYELYF
many,TRBJ1-1,TRBV20-1,14,.,TGCAGTGCTACAAGAGCTAGGGTTCGGACTGAAGCTTTCTTT,CSATRARVRTEAFF
.,TRBJ2-5,TRBV20-1,12,.,TGCAGTGCTAGAGTGTGTCTGGAGACCCAGTACTTC,CSARVCLETQYF
few,TRBJ1-1,TRBV4-1,14,.,TGCGCCAGCAGCCGAGATAATCGGAACACTGAAGCTTTCTTT,CASSRDNRNTEAFF
.,TRBJ1-1,TRBV12-3/TRBV12-4,13,.,TGTGCCAGCAGTTTAGAGGGGAACACTGGAGCTTTCTTT,CASSLEGNTGAFF
.,TRBJ2-3,TRBV9,16,TRBD1,TGTGCCAGGAACCGACAGGGGAGCAGAAGCACAGATACGCAGTATTTT,CARNRQGSRSTDTQYF
.,TRBJ1-2,TRBV4-2,14,.,TGTGCCAGCAGCCAACCCACAGTCAGCTATGGCTACACCTTC,CASSQPTVSYGYTF
.,TRBJ2-7,TRBV7-2,15,TRBD2,TGTGCCAGCAGCTTTATCCCTAGCGGATTCCACGAGCAGTACTTC,CASSFIPSGFHEQYF
.,TRBJ2-1,TRBV6-6,15,TRBD2,TGTGCCAACAGCCCCTCCGGGACTAGCGGGGGTGAGCATTTCTTC,CANSPSGTSGGEHFF